The sample holds a few counts of the clone carrying this TCR beta chain. No antigen is known for it. This record comes from a study of blood T cells in healthy people across ages. Study-wide results and caveats: Underestimates were what the diversity estimates from one million T cells were considered to be. Among long-lived donors, naive CD4+ cells were more numerous and diversity higher than in aged donors.

Using a J-beta primer mix together with a sample-barcoded 5' primer, a second PCR was run for about 6 to 11 cycles. A template-switch adaptor containing 12 random nucleotides labeled each cDNA molecule. TCRdb reprocessed the 5' RACE reads with MiXCR, giving one entry per CDR3 protein. The table records roughly 650,000 distinct CDR3 sequences, 32% of them present only once. Extraction of total RNA produced a minimum of 5 micrograms from each sample. The CDR3 runs 20 residues. The rearrangement joins TRBV21-1 to TRBJ1-5. TRBV21-1 is recorded as a pseudogene. The TCR comes from an elderly woman in good health. Sequencing was performed on blood. The CDR3 DNA sequence: TGTGCCAGCAGCAAGGGAGGGCCTACTGGTTCCTTGGGGTGCAATCAGCCCCAGCATTTT. It specifies CASSKGGPTGSLGCNQPQHF.